This TCR beta chain comes out of a study of brain T cells in children with intractable seizures. Study-level results: Patients' HCMV serostatus was unknown; virus specificity rests on CDR3 similarity alone.

Time point here: blood from clinic visit 5 months post-surgery; TSC patient then seizure free. The CDR3 sequence is 16 residues long. Germline lookup yields CDR1 LGHNA and CDR2 YNFKEQ. The germline V and J ends were trimmed by 1 base and 2 bases, with 12 bases remaining between them. Comment on this clone: Its antigen remains unidentified.

Produced via immunoSEQ multiplex PCR; TCRdb's table is partial and in-frame only. There are under 400,000 clones in the sample; roughly 92% occur only once, and roughly 6% lies in the top ten. The specimen was peripheral blood, collected less than 6 months after surgery. The source of this sequence is a boy younger than two with tuberous sclerosis and intractable seizures. The chain has TRBV4-2 and TRBJ2-1; the D is unclear. CDR3 DNA: TGTGCCAGCAGCCAAGGCGACTCACGAACCTACAATGAGCAGTTCTTC. It specifies CASSQGDSRTYNEQFF.